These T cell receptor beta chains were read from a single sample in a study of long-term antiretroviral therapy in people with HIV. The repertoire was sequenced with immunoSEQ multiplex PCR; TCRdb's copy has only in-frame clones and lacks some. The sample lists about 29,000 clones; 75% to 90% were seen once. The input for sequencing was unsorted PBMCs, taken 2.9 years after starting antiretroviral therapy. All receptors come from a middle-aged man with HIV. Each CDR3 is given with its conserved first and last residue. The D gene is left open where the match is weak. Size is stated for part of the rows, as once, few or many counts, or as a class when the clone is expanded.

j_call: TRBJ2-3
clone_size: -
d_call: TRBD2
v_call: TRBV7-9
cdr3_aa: CASSLRAGGPDTQYF
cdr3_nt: TGTGCCAGCAGCTTAAGAGCGGGGGGTCCAGATACGCAGTATTTT

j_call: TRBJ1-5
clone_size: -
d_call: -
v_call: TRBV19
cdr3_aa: CASTSWSNQPQHF
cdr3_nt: TGTGCCAGCACGTCGTGGAGCAATCAGCCCCAGCATTTT

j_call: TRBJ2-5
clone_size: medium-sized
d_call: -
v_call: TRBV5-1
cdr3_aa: CASAERRAETQYF
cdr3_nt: TGCGCCAGCGCCGAAAGGAGGGCAGAGACCCAGTACTTC

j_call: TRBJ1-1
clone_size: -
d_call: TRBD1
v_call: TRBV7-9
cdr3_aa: CASSARGLNTEAFF
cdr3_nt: TGTGCCAGCAGCGCTAGGGGGCTGAACACTGAAGCTTTCTTT

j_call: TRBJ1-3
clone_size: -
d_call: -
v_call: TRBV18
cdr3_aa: CASSPSRNSGNTIYF
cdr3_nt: TGTGCCAGCTCACCATCTAGGAACTCTGGAAACACCATATATTTT

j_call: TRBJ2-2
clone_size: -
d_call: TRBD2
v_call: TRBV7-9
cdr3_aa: CASSPRLAGDHGNTGELFF
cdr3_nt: TGTGCCAGCAGCCCGAGACTAGCGGGGGATCATGGGAACACCGGGGAGCTGTTTTTT

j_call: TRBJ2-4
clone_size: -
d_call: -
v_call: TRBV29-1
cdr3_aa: CSVGDEGSKNIQYF
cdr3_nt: TGCAGCGTGGGGGACGAAGGCTCCAAAAACATTCAGTACTTC

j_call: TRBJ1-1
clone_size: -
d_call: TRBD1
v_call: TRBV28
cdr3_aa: CASSSAGTANTEAFF
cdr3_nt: TGTGCCAGCAGTTCAGCCGGGACAGCGAACACTGAAGCTTTCTTT

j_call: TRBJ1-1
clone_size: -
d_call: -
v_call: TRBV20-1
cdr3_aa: CSAGLNTEAFF
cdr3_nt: TGCAGTGCTGGACTGAACACTGAAGCTTTCTTT

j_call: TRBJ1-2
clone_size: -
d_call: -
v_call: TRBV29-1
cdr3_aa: CSVGDNYGYTF
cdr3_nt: TGCAGCGTTGGAGATAACTATGGCTACACCTTC

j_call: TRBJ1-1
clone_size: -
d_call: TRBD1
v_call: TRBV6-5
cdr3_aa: CASSYRGQVNTEAFF
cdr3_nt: TGTGCCAGCAGTTACAGGGGGCAGGTGAACACTGAAGCTTTCTTT

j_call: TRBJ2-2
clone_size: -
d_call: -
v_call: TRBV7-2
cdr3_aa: CASSFTVAGELFF
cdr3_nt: TGTGCCAGCAGCTTTACAGTTGCCGGGGAGCTGTTTTTT

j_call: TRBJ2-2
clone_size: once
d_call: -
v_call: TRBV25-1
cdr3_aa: CASGIVTGELFF
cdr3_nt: TGTGCCAGCGGCATCGTCACCGGGGAGCTGTTTTTT

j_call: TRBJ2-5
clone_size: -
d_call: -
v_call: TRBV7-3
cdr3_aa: CASSLIASVGLETQYF
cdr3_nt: TGTGCCAGCAGCTTAATAGCTAGCGTTGGTTTAGAGACCCAGTACTTC

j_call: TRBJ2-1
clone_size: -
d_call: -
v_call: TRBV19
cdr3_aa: CASRGGNLYNEQFF
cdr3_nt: TGTGCCAGCCGAGGGGGTAACCTCTACAATGAGCAGTTCTTC

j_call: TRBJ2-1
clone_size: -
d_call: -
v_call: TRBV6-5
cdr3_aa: CASSPSPGGEQFF
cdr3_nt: TGTGCCAGCAGCCCCTCCCCCGGGGGTGAGCAGTTCTTC

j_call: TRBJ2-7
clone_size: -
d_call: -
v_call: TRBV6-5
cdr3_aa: CASSYSKEQYF
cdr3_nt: TGTGCCAGCAGTTACTCAAAAGAGCAGTACTTC

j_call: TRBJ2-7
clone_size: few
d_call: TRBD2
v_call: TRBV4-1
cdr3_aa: CASSQGIAGALSYEQYF
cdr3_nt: TGCGCCAGCAGCCAGGGGATAGCGGGGGCCCTCTCCTACGAGCAGTACTTC

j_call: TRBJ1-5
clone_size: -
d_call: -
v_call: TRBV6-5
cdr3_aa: CASSYRGNNQPQHF
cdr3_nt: TGTGCCAGCAGTTACCGAGGGAACAATCAGCCCCAGCATTTT

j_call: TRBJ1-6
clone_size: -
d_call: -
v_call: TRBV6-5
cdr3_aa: CASSYFGRGGSPLHF
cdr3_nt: TGTGCCAGCAGTTACTTTGGCCGGGGCGGTTCACCCCTCCACTTT

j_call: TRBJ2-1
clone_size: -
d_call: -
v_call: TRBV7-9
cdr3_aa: CASSFSLSGLLEQFF
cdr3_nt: TGTGCCAGCAGCTTCTCACTTTCCGGGCTCCTTGAGCAGTTCTTC

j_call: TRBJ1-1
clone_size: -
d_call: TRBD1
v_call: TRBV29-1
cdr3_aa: CSVGTGDYTEAFF
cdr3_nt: TGCAGCGTTGGGACAGGGGACTACACTGAAGCTTTCTTT

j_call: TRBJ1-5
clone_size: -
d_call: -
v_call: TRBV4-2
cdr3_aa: CASSQGENQPQHF
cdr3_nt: TGTGCCAGCAGCCAAGGGGAGAATCAGCCCCAGCATTTT

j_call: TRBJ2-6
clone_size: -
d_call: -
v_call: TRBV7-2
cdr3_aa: CASSLAGRSSGANVLTF
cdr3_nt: TGTGCCAGCAGCTTAGCGGGTAGAAGCTCTGGGGCCAACGTCCTGACTTTC

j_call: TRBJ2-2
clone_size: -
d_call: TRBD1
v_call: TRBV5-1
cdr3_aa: CASSLEGQSNTGELFF
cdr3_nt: TGCGCCAGCAGCTTGGAGGGACAGTCGAACACCGGGGAGCTGTTTTTT

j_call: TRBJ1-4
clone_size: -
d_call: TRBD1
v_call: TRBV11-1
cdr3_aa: CASSTPGQHEKLFF
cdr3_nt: TGTGCCAGCAGCACCCCGGGACAGCATGAAAAACTGTTTTTT

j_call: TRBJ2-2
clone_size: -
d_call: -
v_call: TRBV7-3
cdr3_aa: CASSRTVGGELFF
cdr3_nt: TGTGCCAGCAGCCGGACCGTAGGTGGGGAGCTGTTTTTT

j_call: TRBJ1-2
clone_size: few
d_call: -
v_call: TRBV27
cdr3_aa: CASSVSRANYGYTF
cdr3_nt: TGTGCCAGCAGCGTATCACGGGCCAACTATGGCTACACCTTC

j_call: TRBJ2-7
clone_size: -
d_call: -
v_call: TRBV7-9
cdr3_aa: CASSLPRDTPIYEQYF
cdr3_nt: TGTGCCAGCAGCTTACCGAGGGACACCCCCATCTACGAGCAGTACTTC

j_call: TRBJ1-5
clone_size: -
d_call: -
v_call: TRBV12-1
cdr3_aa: CASWGNRDQPQHF
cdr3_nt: TGTGCCAGTTGGGGGAACAGGGATCAGCCCCAGCATTTT

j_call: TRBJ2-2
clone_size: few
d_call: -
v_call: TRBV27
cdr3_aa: CASSPNRDTGELFF
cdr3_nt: TGTGCCAGCAGCCCAAACAGGGACACCGGGGAGCTGTTTTTT

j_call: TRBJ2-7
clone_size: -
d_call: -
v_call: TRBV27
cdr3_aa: CASSPEGPRRGYEQYF
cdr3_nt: TGTGCCAGCAGTCCCGAAGGTCCGAGGAGAGGCTACGAGCAGTACTTC

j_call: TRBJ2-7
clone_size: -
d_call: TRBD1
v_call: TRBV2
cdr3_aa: CASRRDRGLFEQYF
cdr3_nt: TGTGCCAGCAGGCGGGACAGGGGGCTTTTCGAGCAGTACTTC

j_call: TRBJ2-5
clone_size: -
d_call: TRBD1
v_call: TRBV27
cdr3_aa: CASRTPGTGQETQYF
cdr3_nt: TGTGCCAGCAGAACCCCAGGGACAGGCCAAGAGACCCAGTACTTC

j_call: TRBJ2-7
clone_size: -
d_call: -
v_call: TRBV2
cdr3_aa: CASSGQGTYEQYF
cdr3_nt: TGTGCCAGCAGTGGGCAGGGGACGTACGAGCAGTACTTC

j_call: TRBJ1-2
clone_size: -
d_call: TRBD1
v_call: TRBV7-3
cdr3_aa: CASSPDRGTNYGYTF
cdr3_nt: TGTGCCAGCAGCCCAGACAGGGGGACCAACTATGGCTACACCTTC